These 32 T cell receptor beta chains share one sample of origin, sequenced in a study of cytomegalovirus exposure and HLA in healthy donors. Vbeta (60) and Jbeta (13) primers were used in the PCR. The method was immunoSEQ multiplex PCR; TCRdb's version includes in-frame clones alone and lacks a portion of them. The table has 55,000 to 70,000 clones, 75% to 90% seen once. Source material: PBMCs. The receptors come from a woman between 35 and 50 years old in good health and CMV-seronegative.

A few counts support this clone. The V and J genes are TRBV4-2 and TRBJ2-7, with D possibly matching TRBD2 (5 bases). From germline, CDR1 is LGHNA and CDR2 YNFKEQ. The ends were cut back, 1 base at V and 3 bases at J, with 13 bases in the middle. This CDR3 has 15 amino acids. The CDR3, as DNA: TGTGCCAGCAGCCAAGGGCTGGACTCCTTCTACGAGCAGTACTTC. Its translation is CASSQGLDSFYEQYF.

This chain joins TRBV6-5 and TRBJ2-2; TRBD1 aligns across 8 bases. The germline V gene has CDR1 MNHEY and CDR2 SVGAGI. The ends lost 6 bases at V and 5 bases at J; junction bases unmatched: 8. CDR3 size: 15 residues. The CDR3 DNA is TGTGCCAGCAGATCTGGACAGGGTCGGACCGGGGAGCTGTTTTTT. Residues: CASRSGQGRTGELFF.

This chain joins TRBV6-1 and TRBJ2-7, with D possibly TRBD2 on 6 matching bases. Germline CDR1 and CDR2: MNHNS and SASEGT. The CDR3 spans 13 residues. The germline V and J ends were trimmed by 8 bases and 7 bases, with 18 bases remaining between them. This CDR3 reads CASAGRPIREQYF. The CDR3 bases are TGTGCCAGCGCGGGACGGCCCATTAGAGAGCAGTACTTC.

The CDR3 nucleotides are TGTGCCAGCAGTTTTACTACAGGGGGGACCCAGCATTTT. Its protein product is CASSFTTGGTQHF. The chain uses TRBV28 and TRBJ1-5, with 8 bases aligning to TRBD1. With V trimmed by 3 bases and J by 11 bases, 6 bases remained unmatched. The length of the CDR3 is 13 residues. CDR1 MDHEN and CDR2 SYDVKM come from the germline V gene.

Note on this clone: At one boundary the junction diverges from the germline segment, which might be a read error. This chain's CDR3 is CASSYLLAKYHF. CDR3 bases: TGTGCCAGCAGTTACCTCCTAGCGAAGTATCATTTT. The V and J genes are TRBV6-5 and TRBJ2-3; the D gene is possibly TRBD2 (6 bases). The germline CDR1 and CDR2 sequences are MNHEY and SVGAGI. The CDR3 spans 12 residues.

The chain is built from TRBV28 and TRBJ1-2, with D perhaps TRBD1 (5 bases). The germline V gene has CDR1 MDHEN and CDR2 SYDVKM. The ends were cut back, 4 bases at V and 10 bases at J, with 10 bases in the middle. The CDR3 length is 11 residues. The CDR3 DNA is TGTGCCAGCAGTTGGTCAGGGTCCTACACCTTC. Translation gives CASSWSGSYTF.

This clone has a single count. The chain has TRBV19 and TRBJ1-5, with D perhaps TRBD1 (5 bases). This CDR3 has 16 residues. The V end was cut by 7 bases, the J end by 6 bases, with 22 bases between. In germline, CDR1 is LNHDA, CDR2 SQIVND (reference sequence). The CDR3 protein is CASKSLRDGDSQPQHF. In nucleotides, the CDR3 is TGTGCCAGTAAGTCTCTGCGGGACGGCGATTCTCAGCCCCAGCATTTT.

This chain connects TRBV7-9 to TRBJ2-7, with TRBD1 identical over 8 bases. This CDR3 comprises 14 residues. Per the germline V gene, CDR1 is SEHNR and CDR2 is FQNEAQ (reference sequence). The trim removed 2 bases at V and 2 bases at J, leaving 2 bases unmatched. CDR3 protein: CASSLQGATYEQYF. The CDR3, as DNA: TGTGCCAGCAGCTTACAGGGGGCCACCTACGAGCAGTACTTC. Looking up the rest from reference TRBV7-9 and TRBJ2-7 gives the full variable domain: DTGVSQNPRHKITKRGQNVTFRCDPISEHNRLYWYRQTLGQGPEFLTYFQNEAQLEKSRLLSDRFSAERPKGSFSTLEIQRTEQGDSAMYLCASSLQGATYEQYFGPGTRLTVT.

The chain carries TRBV30 and TRBJ2-1; 12 nucleotides align to TRBD2. Germline V gene data show CDR1 as GTSNPN and CDR2 as SVGIG (reference sequence). CDR3 length equals 14 residues. V gave up 5 bases and J gave up 5 bases; unmatched junction bases: 4. CDR3 DNA sequence: TGTGCCTGGGCGGGACTAGCGGGCGACAATGAGCAGTTCTTC. Translated: CAWAGLAGDNEQFF. Full variable domain (outside the CDR3, taken from reference TRBV30 and TRBJ2-1): SQTIHQWPATLVQPVGSPLSLECTVEGTSNPNLYWYRQAAGRGLQLLFYSVGIGQISSEVPQNLSASRPQDRQFILSSKKLLLSDSGFYLCAWAGLAGDNEQFFGPGTRLTVL.

This clone occurred a few times. This chain uses TRBV6-1 with TRBJ1-1, with TRBD1 as a possible D gene (6 bases). V lost 4 bases to trimming and J lost 5 bases, with 14 bases between them. Germline assignment: CDR1 MNHNS and CDR2 SASEGT. The CDR3 is 14 residues long. This CDR3 reads CASSGYREYTEAFF. CDR3 DNA: TGTGCCAGCAGTGGTTACAGGGAATATACTGAAGCTTTCTTT.

The chain joins TRBV5-1 to TRBJ2-3, with D perhaps TRBD2 (6 bases). Trimming removed 1 base from V and 4 bases from J, with 10 bases in between. CDR1 is SGHRS and CDR2 is YFSETQ in the germline V gene. The CDR3 spans 14 residues. The CDR3 DNA is TGCGCCAGCAGCTTGTCGGGAGTCCCAGATACGCAGTATTTT. Translation: CASSLSGVPDTQYF.

The chain is built from TRBV5-4 and TRBJ2-1, with TRBD2 matching over 11 bases. Trimming at V came to 7 bases and at J to 8 bases, leaving 11 bases not matched to a gene. Germline CDR1 is SGHNT and CDR2 is YYREEE (reference sequence). The CDR3 totals 15 residues. The CDR3 here is CASRDLTSGIYEQFF. In nucleotides, the CDR3 is TGTGCCAGCCGTGACTTGACTAGCGGGATCTATGAGCAGTTCTTC.

V usage is TRBV28 and J usage is TRBJ2-3; D perhaps matches TRBD2 (7 bases). Germline CDR1 and CDR2: MDHEN and SYDVKM. The germline V and J ends were trimmed by 8 bases and 4 bases, with 19 bases remaining between them. The CDR3 is 15 residues long. Written as DNA, the CDR3 is TGTGCCAGCCTGAGGGGGGGGCCCGCAGCAGATACGCAGTATTTT. Residues: CASLRGGPAADTQYF.

The chain links TRBV28 to TRBJ2-5; tentative D call: TRBD1 (5 bases). V lost 5 bases to trimming and J lost 1 base, with 11 bases between them. The CDR3 loop spans 14 amino acids. Per germline, CDR1 MDHEN and CDR2 SYDVKM. CDR3 protein: CASSPLGPQETQYF. The CDR3 DNA reads TGTGCCAGCAGTCCCCTGGGGCCCCAAGAGACCCAGTACTTC.

The chain recombines TRBV6-5 with TRBJ2-6; D remains unclear. Trimming removed 6 bases from V and 0 bases from J, with 9 bases in between. Germline V lookup: CDR1 MNHEY, CDR2 SVGAGI. The CDR3 sequence is 15 residues long. CDR3 protein: CASRRQRSGANVLTF. The CDR3 region has the DNA TGTGCCAGCAGACGACAACGCTCTGGGGCCAACGTCCTGACTTTC.

The gene calls are TRBV9 and TRBJ2-1, with TRBD2 matching over 7 bases. Germline trimming cut 3 bases from V and 6 bases from J; bases unmatched to any gene: 15. There are 17 residues in the CDR3. From germline, CDR1 is SGDLS and CDR2 YYNGEE. CDR3 DNA sequence: TGTGCCAGCAGCGCCCGTGCGAGCGGGAAGGTTGGCAATGAGCAGTTCTTC. Amino acid sequence: CASSARASGKVGNEQFF.

This chain connects TRBV7-2 to TRBJ2-7; 12 bases align to TRBD2. The CDR3 covers 15 residues. Germline V gene sequence: CDR1 SGHTA, CDR2 FQGNSA. V lost 5 bases, J lost 7 bases, and 9 bases stayed unmatched. CDR3 nucleotides: TGTGCCAGCAGCCCCCTCCCCGGGACTAGCGGGGAGCAGTACTTC. Its translation is CASSPLPGTSGEQYF.

The rearrangement links TRBV19 to TRBJ2-3; D is unresolved. V lost 3 bases, J lost 0 bases, and 10 bases lay in between. This CDR3 spans 15 amino acids. Germline values: CDR1 LNHDA, CDR2 SQIVND (reference sequence). This CDR3 reads CASSIDSYSTDTQYF. CDR3 nucleotides: TGTGCCAGTAGTATTGACTCGTATAGCACAGATACGCAGTATTTT.

V is TRBV27 and J is TRBJ2-3; D gene ambiguous. The V and J ends lost 4 bases and 1 base respectively, with 12 bases between them. Germline assignment: CDR1 MNHEY and CDR2 SMNVEV (reference sequence). The CDR3 runs 15 residues. CDR3 region: CASSSLAAGTDTQYF. The CDR3 nucleotides are TGTGCCAGCAGTTCCCTGGCGGCGGGCACAGATACGCAGTATTTT.

This clone turned up a few times. The rearrangement links TRBV7-9 to TRBJ2-1; maybe TRBD2 (6 bases). The CDR3 is made up of 13 amino acids. Trimming left V 5 bases short and J 5 bases short, with 10 bases between. From germline, CDR1 is SEHNR and CDR2 FQNEAQ (reference sequence). The CDR3 nucleotides read TGTGCCAGCAGCCGTCCGGGAGACAATGAGCAGTTCTTC. This translates into CASSRPGDNEQFF.

The chain employs TRBV28 and TRBJ1-5; 9 bases align to TRBD1. Germline V gene sequence: CDR1 MDHEN, CDR2 SYDVKM. CDR3 size: 14 residues. Germline trimming cut 5 bases from V and 8 bases from J; bases unmatched to any gene: 7. This chain's CDR3 is CASSQGTGWKPQHF. CDR3 DNA: TGTGCCAGCAGTCAAGGGACAGGGTGGAAGCCCCAGCATTTT. The variable domain in full, with the rest retrieved from reference TRBV28 and TRBJ1-5, is DVKVTQSSRYLVKRTGEKVFLECVQDMDHENMFWYRQDPGLGLRLIYFSYDVKMKEKGDIPEGYSVSREKKERFSLILESASTNQTSMYLCASSQGTGWKPQHFGDGTRLSIL.

The J gene is TRBJ2-3, the V gene TRBV6-1; 8 nucleotides match TRBD1. CDR1 is MNHNS, CDR2 SASEGT, per germline. This CDR3 is built from 15 residues. J gave up 1 base and V 5 bases, and 5 bases lay outside the gene matches. CDR3 amino acids: CASSTQTGGTDTQYF. CDR3 DNA: TGTGCCAGCAGTACCCAGACAGGGGGCACAGATACGCAGTATTTT.

V gene TRBV4-3 combines with J gene TRBJ2-1; the match to TRBD2 covers 8 bases. CDR3 length: 17 residues. Trimming cost V 0 bases and J 0 bases; bases outside gene matches: 4. Germline CDR1 is LGHNA and CDR2 is YSLEER. DNA for the CDR3: TGCGCCAGCAGCCAAGATTGGGCGGGAGGCTCCTACAATGAGCAGTTCTTC. Encoded protein: CASSQDWAGGSYNEQFF.

The count of this clone is one. The rearrangement links TRBV28 to TRBJ2-7; tentative D call: TRBD2 (5 bases). Trimming removed 9 bases from V and 3 bases from J, with 21 bases in between. The CDR3 runs 15 residues. Germline CDR1 reads MDHEN; CDR2 reads SYDVKM. The CDR3 region is CARGSGLLAGYEQYF. The CDR3 DNA is TGTGCCAGGGGTTCCGGACTCTTGGCCGGCTACGAGCAGTACTTC.

This clone was detected a few times. V and J are TRBV5-1 and TRBJ1-1; possible D gene TRBD1, 6 bases. Germline-derived CDR1 and CDR2 are SGHRS and YFSETQ. V was shortened by 4 bases and J by 4 bases, with 14 bases between the two germline ends. The CDR3 is made up of 14 amino acids. The DNA for the CDR3 is TGCGCCAGCAGCACACAGGGATTTGGCACTGAAGCTTTCTTT. Its translation: CASSTQGFGTEAFF. The whole variable domain, remainder taken from reference TRBV5-1 and TRBJ1-1, is KAGVTQTPRYLIKTRGQQVTLSCSPISGHRSVSWYQQTPGQGLQFLFEYFSETQRNKGNFPGRFSGRQFSNSRSEMNVSTLELGDSALYLCASSTQGFGTEAFFGQGTRLTVV.

The rearrangement links TRBV2 to TRBJ2-1, with a weak D call TRBD2 (7 bases). Germline CDR1 SNHLY, CDR2 FYNNEI. CDR3 length equals 15 residues. Trimming left V 7 bases short and J 4 bases short, with 17 bases between. The CDR3 coding sequence is TGTGCCAGCAAGACGTCCAGGGGAGGGTACAATGAGCAGTTCTTC. Amino acid sequence: CASKTSRGGYNEQFF.

The V and J genes are TRBV6-4 and TRBJ2-7; TRBD2 aligns across 10 bases. The germline V gene encodes CDR1 MRHNA and CDR2 SNTAGT. The CDR3 length is 13 residues. V lost 6 bases, J lost 8 bases, and 7 bases stayed unmatched. CDR3 nucleotide sequence: TGTGCCAGCAGAGCGGGAGGGCCTGGAAAGCAGTACTTC. This translates into CASRAGGPGKQYF.

The chain joins TRBV9 to TRBJ2-7; 7 nucleotides match TRBD1. This CDR3 comprises 14 residues. Germline V gene data show CDR1 as SGDLS and CDR2 as YYNGEE. The V segment lost 4 bases and the J segment 0 bases; nucleotides outside the gene matches: 4. The CDR3 DNA is TGTGCCAGCAGCCAGGGACAGAACTCCTACGAGCAGTACTTC. Protein product: CASSQGQNSYEQYF.

This chain connects TRBV29-1 to TRBJ1-1, with 8 bases aligning to TRBD1. CDR3 length: 13 residues. Losses at the gene ends were 2 bases for V and 3 bases for J; bases not matched to a gene: 2. The germline V gene encodes CDR1 SQVTM and CDR2 ANQGSEA. In nucleotides, the CDR3 is TGCAGCGTTGAAACAGGGGGATACACTGAAGCTTTCTTT. Its protein is CSVETGGYTEAFF.

The genes are TRBV7-2 and TRBJ2-3; weak D call: TRBD1 (6 bases). The CDR3 covers 13 residues. Germline CDR1 SGHTA, CDR2 FQGNSA. Deletions cut 8 bases from V and 5 bases from J, with 14 bases between. CDR3 sequence reads: CASGAGVVDTQYF. The CDR3 DNA follows: TGTGCCAGCGGGGCAGGGGTAGTAGATACGCAGTATTTT.

This clone was seen a few times. The CDR3 DNA sequence: TGTGCCTGGAGTGATGGGAGCTCCTACAATGAGCAGTTCTTC. It translates to CAWSDGSSYNEQFF. The chain joins TRBV30 to TRBJ2-1, with D possibly being TRBD2 (5 bases). Germline values: CDR1 GTSNPN, CDR2 SVGIG (reference sequence). The CDR3 has 14 amino acids. Trimming left V 1 base short and J 0 bases short, with 7 bases between.

The chain recombines TRBV7-8 with TRBJ2-3; 7 bases are a match to TRBD1. With 5 bases clipped from V and 3 bases from J, the junction kept 2 bases outside the gene matches. The CDR3 consists of 13 residues. CDR1 is SGHVS and CDR2 is FQNEAQ in the germline V gene. The CDR3 loop reads CASSVQGTDTQYF. In nucleotides, the CDR3 is TGTGCCAGCAGCGTACAGGGGACAGATACGCAGTATTTT.